This TCR beta chain was sequenced for a study of cytomegalovirus exposure and HLA in healthy donors. Germline V CDR1 and CDR2: SSHAT, FNYEAQ (reference sequence). The CDR3 sequence is 15 residues long. V shed 4 bases and J 4 bases; nucleotides not matched to a gene: 7. Repertoires were generated with immunoSEQ multiplex PCR, while TCRdb's copy carries only in-frame clones and drops some. The sample holds fewer than 250,000 clones, roughly 86% seen once. The gene calls are TRBV7-7 and TRBJ2-5; 9 bases map to TRBD1. The sequence was obtained from a woman younger than 30 in good health and CMV-seronegative. Sequenced: PBMCs. The CDR3 coding sequence is TGTGCCAGCAGCTCTGAAACGGGACAGGGAGAGACCCAGTACTTC. As protein: CASSSETGQGETQYF.